This T cell receptor beta chain was sequenced in a study of blood T cells in healthy people across ages. Each sample provided at least 5 micrograms of extracted total RNA. Sample-barcoded 5' priming and a J-beta primer mix drove a second PCR of 7 to 11 cycles. With 12 random nucleotides, a template-switch adaptor tagged each individual cDNA molecule. TCRdb re-called the 5' RACE reads through MiXCR, storing one row per CDR3 protein. The sample holds 600,000 to 850,000 distinct CDR3 sequences, roughly 41% seen once. As concerns this clonotype: Antigen: not known.

Germline values: CDR1 SGHTA, CDR2 FQGNSA. The CDR3 sequence is 15 residues long. V lost 4 bases and J 0 bases, leaving 12 bases between the germline ends. Whole-study results and caveats: Investigators viewed diversity estimates from one million T cells as underestimates, the study reported. The CMV status of each donor remained undetermined, and this could have confounded shifts in expanded clonotypes.

The chain links TRBV7-2 to TRBJ2-5, with D tentatively TRBD2 (6 bases). Sequencing input: blood. This clonotype originated in a woman aged 55-75 years in good health. The CDR3 region has the DNA TGTGCCAGCAGCTATCTCGGGGGTTACCAAGAGACCCAGTACTTC. Protein: CASSYLGGYQETQYF.